The 7 T cell receptor beta chains below come from one sample, sequenced in a study of T cell changes during pregnancy in multiple sclerosis. Measured with immunoSEQ multiplex PCR; TCRdb has only the in-frame clones, and not every one. The profile shows 95,000 to 110,000 clones, under 95% of them singletons. Sequencing was performed on peripheral blood, taken in the third trimester of pregnancy. The receptor set was obtained from a female donor in good health, enrolled as a control in a pregnancy study.

The rearrangement uses TRBV4-3 and TRBJ2-5; no definite D call. CDR3 size: 15 residues. Trimming took 1 base from V and 2 from J, leaving 11 bases between them. Germline CDR1 and CDR2: LGHNA and YSLEER. CDR3 sequence (DNA): TGCGCCAGCAGCCAAGGGCTAGGATTACAAGAGACCCAGTACTTC. Its translation is CASSQGLGLQETQYF.

This clone appeared a single time. The rearrangement links TRBV9 to TRBJ2-1; D is perhaps TRBD1 (5 bases). From germline, CDR1 is SGDLS and CDR2 YYNGEE. Trimming left V 3 bases short and J 9 bases short, with 10 bases between. The CDR3 has 12 residues. CDR3 sequence (DNA): TGTGCCAGCAGCGGAACAGGTCTTGAGCAGTTCTTC. Its protein product is CASSGTGLEQFF.

The genes are TRBV6-4 and TRBJ2-3, with D maybe TRBD1 (5 bases). V lost 8 bases, J lost 2 bases, and 11 bases lay in between. The CDR3 extends over 13 amino acids. The germline CDR1 and CDR2 sequences are MRHNA and SNTAGT. This chain's CDR3 is CASGAGHTDTQYF. As DNA, the CDR3 is TGTGCCAGCGGGGCAGGGCACACAGATACGCAGTATTTT.

The J gene is TRBJ1-1, the V gene TRBV9, with D tentatively TRBD1 (5 bases). V was pared by 5 bases and J by 0 bases, with 14 bases between. CDR3 length: 15 amino acids. Germline assignment: CDR1 SGDLS and CDR2 YYNGEE. The CDR3 nucleotides are TGTGCCAGCAGTCTGGACATAACTTTGAACACTGAAGCTTTCTTT. As protein: CASSLDITLNTEAFF. Drawing the rest from reference TRBV9 and TRBJ1-1, the complete variable domain is DSGVTQTPKHLITATGQRVTLRCSPRSGDLSVYWYQQSLDQGLQFLIQYYNGEERAKGNILERFSAQQFPDLHSELNLSSLELGDSALYFCASSLDITLNTEAFFGQGTRLTVV.

The genes are TRBV5-4 and TRBJ2-2; D is undetermined. The CDR3 is 17 residues long. V dropped 4 bases and J dropped 4 bases, with 20 bases sitting between them. CDR1 is SGHNT, CDR2 YYREEE, per germline (reference sequence). The DNA of the CDR3 is TGTGCCAGCAGCCCGGATCCGATCCGGGTATTCACCGGGGAGCTGTTTTTT. Protein: CASSPDPIRVFTGELFF.

The rearrangement links TRBV6-5 to TRBJ2-7; 9 bases fit TRBD2. This CDR3 contains 15 residues. Germline values: CDR1 MNHEY, CDR2 SVGAGI. The ends lost 4 bases at V and 3 bases at J; junction bases unmatched: 7. The CDR3 region has the DNA TGTGCCAGCAGTTCCCCGCGGGGGGGGCTCTACGAGCAGTACTTC. Protein product: CASSSPRGGLYEQYF.

V usage is TRBV5-1 and J usage is TRBJ2-7, with 12 positions matching TRBD2. Germline CDR1 and CDR2: SGHRS and YFSETQ. CDR3 length: 16 residues. V trimming: 0 bases; J trimming: 6 bases; junction bases outside the gene matches: 7. The CDR3 DNA follows: TGCGCCAGCAGCTTGGACAGACTAGCGGGGGAGAGCGAGCAGTACTTC. This codes for CASSLDRLAGESEQYF.